This T cell receptor beta chain was sequenced in a study of blood T cell repertoires in COVID-19. As originally analysed: How many nucleated cells were present was estimated from reference gene primer amplification. TCRdb keeps only in-frame clones here, not all; method: immunoSEQ multiplex PCR. D and trimming were read from the DNA, whereas the V and J calls and clone size are those reported in that table. The profile shows around 70,000 clones, around three quarters of them singletons. Germline CDR1 is SGHVS and CDR2 is FQNEAQ. The CDR3 contains 15 residues. V lost 0 bases to trimming and J lost 5 bases; unmatched junction nucleotides: 6.

The receptor's source is a human donor in a cohort sampled during active COVID-19. The sample taken for sequencing was peripheral blood. The V gene is TRBV7-8, the J gene TRBJ2-7, with TRBD1 identical over 8 bases. CDR3 in amino acids: CASSLALGQGNEQYF. The CDR3 nucleotides read TGTGCCAGCAGCTTAGCGCTTGGACAGGGTAACGAGCAGTACTTC.